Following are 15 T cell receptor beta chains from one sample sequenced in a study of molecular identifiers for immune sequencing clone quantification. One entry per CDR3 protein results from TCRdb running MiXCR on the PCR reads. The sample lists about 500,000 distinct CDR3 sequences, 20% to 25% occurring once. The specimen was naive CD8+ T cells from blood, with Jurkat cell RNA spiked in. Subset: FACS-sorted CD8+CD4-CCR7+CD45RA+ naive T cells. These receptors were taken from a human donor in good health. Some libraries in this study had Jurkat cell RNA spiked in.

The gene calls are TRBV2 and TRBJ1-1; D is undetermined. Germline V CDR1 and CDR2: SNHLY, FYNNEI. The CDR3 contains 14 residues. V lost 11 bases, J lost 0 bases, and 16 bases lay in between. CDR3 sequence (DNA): TGTGCCCTCCAATGGGCACAGATGAACACTGAAGCTTTCTTT. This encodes CALQWAQMNTEAFF.

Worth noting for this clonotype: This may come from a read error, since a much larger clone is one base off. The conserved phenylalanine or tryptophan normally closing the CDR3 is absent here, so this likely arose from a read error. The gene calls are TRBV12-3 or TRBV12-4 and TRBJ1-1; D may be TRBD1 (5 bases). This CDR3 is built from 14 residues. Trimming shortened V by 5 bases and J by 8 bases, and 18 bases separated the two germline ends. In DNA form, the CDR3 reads TGTGCCAGCAGTCACGGCCCCAGGGAGTCGGAAGCTTTCCTT. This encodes CASSHGPRESEAFL.

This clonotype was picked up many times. The CDR3, as DNA: TGTGCCTGGAGTGTAGAGTTTACCTACGAGCAGTACTTC. This sequence encodes CAWSVEFTYEQYF. This rearrangement joins TRBV30 to TRBJ2-7; D uncertain. The germline V gene encodes CDR1 GTSNPN and CDR2 SVGIG (reference sequence). Between the trimmed V and J ends, which lost 0 bases and 2 bases, there was a span of 8 bases. The CDR3 is 13 residues long.

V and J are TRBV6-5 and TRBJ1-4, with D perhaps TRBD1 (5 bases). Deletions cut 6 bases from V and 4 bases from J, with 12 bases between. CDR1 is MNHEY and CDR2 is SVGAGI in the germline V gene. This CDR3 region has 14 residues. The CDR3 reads CASRLDTSNEKLFF. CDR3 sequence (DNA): TGTGCCAGCAGATTGGACACGAGTAATGAAAAACTGTTTTTT.

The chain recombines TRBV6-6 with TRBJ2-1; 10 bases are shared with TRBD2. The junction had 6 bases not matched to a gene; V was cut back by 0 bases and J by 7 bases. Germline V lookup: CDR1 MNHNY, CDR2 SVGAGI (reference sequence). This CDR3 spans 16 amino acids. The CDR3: CASSYSIAGGWNEQFF. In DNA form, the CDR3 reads TGTGCCAGCAGTTACTCGATAGCGGGAGGTTGGAATGAGCAGTTCTTC.

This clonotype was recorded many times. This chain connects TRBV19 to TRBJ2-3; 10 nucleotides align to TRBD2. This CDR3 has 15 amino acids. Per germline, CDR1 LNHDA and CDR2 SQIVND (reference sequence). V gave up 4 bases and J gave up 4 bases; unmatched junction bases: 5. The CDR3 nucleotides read TGTGCCAGTAGTACTAGCGGGAGTCCCGCAGATACGCAGTATTTT. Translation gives CASSTSGSPADTQYF.

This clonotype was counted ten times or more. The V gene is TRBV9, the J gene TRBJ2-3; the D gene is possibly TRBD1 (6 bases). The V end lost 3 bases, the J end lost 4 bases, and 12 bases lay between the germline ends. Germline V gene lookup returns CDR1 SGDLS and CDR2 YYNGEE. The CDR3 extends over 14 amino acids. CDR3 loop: CASSDPGHPDTQYF. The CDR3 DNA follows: TGTGCCAGCAGCGATCCGGGACATCCAGATACGCAGTATTTT.

This CDR3 is CAWSEGTGGDQPQHF. CDR3 DNA: TGTGCCTGGAGTGAAGGGACAGGGGGTGACCAGCCCCAGCATTTT. The chain combines TRBV30 with TRBJ1-5; 11 bases match TRBD1. CDR1 and CDR2 (germline): GTSNPN, SVGIG (reference sequence). The CDR3 is 15 amino acids. V lost 1 base and J lost 7; bases outside the gene matches: 6.

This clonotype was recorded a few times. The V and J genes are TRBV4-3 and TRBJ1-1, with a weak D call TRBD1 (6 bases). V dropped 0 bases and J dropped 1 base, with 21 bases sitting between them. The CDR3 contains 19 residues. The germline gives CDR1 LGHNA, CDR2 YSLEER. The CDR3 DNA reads TGCGCCAGCAGCCAAGATCAAGAGTATGCAGGGGCGTCGAACACTGAAGCTTTCTTT. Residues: CASSQDQEYAGASNTEAFF.

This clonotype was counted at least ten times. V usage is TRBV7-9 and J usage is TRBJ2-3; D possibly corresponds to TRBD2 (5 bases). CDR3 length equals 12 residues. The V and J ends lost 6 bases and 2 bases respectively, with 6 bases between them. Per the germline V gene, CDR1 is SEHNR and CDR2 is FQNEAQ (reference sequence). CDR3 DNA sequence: TGTGCCAGCAGGGACTTCACAGATACGCAGTATTTT. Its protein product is CASRDFTDTQYF.

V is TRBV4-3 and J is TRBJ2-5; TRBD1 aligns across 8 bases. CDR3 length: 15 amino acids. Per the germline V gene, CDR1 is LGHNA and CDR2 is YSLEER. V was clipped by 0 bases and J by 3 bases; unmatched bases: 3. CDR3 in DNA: TGCGCCAGCAGCCAAGAGGGACAGGCCAAAGAGACCCAGTACTTC. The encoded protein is CASSQEGQAKETQYF.

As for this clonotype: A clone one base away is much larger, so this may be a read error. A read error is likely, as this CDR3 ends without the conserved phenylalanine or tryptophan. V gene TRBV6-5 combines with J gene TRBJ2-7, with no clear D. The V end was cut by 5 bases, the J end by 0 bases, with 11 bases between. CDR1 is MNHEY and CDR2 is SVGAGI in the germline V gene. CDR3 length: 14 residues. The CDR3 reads CASSPGGNSYEQYS. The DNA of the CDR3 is TGTGCCAGCAGTCCCGGCGGTAACTCCTACGAGCAGTACTCC.

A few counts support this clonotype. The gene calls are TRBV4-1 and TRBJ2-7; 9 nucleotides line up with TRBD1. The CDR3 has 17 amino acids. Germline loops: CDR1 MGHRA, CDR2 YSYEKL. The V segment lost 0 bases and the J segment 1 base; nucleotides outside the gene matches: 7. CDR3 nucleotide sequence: TGCGCCAGCAGCCAAGATACGACGGACAGGGGTTCCTACGAGCAGTACTTC. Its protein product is CASSQDTTDRGSYEQYF.

CDR3 DNA sequence: TGTGCCAGCAGCCAACTACCTTTGGATACGCAGTATTTT. This codes for CASSQLPLDTQYF. The chain is built from TRBV6-4 and TRBJ2-3, with D hard to call. From germline, CDR1 is MRHNA and CDR2 SNTAGT. Trimming pared 6 bases from V and 6 bases from J, leaving 13 bases between. The CDR3 spans 13 residues.

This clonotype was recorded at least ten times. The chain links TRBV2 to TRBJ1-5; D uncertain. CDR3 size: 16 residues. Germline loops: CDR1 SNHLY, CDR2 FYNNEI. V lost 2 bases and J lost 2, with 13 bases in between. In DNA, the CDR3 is TGTGCCAGCAGTGAACTGAATGCCCGGGGCAATCAGCCCCAGCATTTT. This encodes CASSELNARGNQPQHF.